Listed below are T cell receptor beta chains from one sample, sequenced in a study of blood T cell repertoires in COVID-19. Repertoires were generated with immunoSEQ multiplex PCR, while TCRdb's copy carries only in-frame clones and drops some. The profile shows roughly 140,000 clones, roughly 84% of them singletons. Sequences were obtained from peripheral blood. The receptors shown here come from a man aged 55 to 70 with active or convalescent COVID-19. CDR3s include the opening cysteine and the closing phenylalanine or tryptophan. A D gene is named only where the DNA matches it firmly. Some rows have no size entry. The others give once, few or many, or a class for an expanded clone.

v_gene: TRBV10-3; abundance: NA; d_gene: TRBD2; j_gene: TRBJ2-3; CDR3nt: TGTGCCATCAGTGAGGCGACTAGCGGGGGGCCAGATACGCAGTATTTT; CDR3aa: CAISEATSGGPDTQYF
v_gene: TRBV18; abundance: once; d_gene: NA; j_gene: TRBJ2-5; CDR3nt: TGTGCCAGCTCACCACCGTTGCAGAGAGCGTACCAAGAGACCCAGTACTTC; CDR3aa: CASSPPLQRAYQETQYF
v_gene: TRBV19; abundance: few; d_gene: TRBD1; j_gene: TRBJ2-7; CDR3nt: TGTGCCAGTAGTCGGACAGGGGCCTACGAGCAGTACTTC; CDR3aa: CASSRTGAYEQYF
v_gene: TRBV12-3/TRBV12-4; abundance: NA; d_gene: NA; j_gene: TRBJ2-7; CDR3nt: TGTGCCAGCAGTTCCAGGGGCATCTACGAGCAGTACTTC; CDR3aa: CASSSRGIYEQYF
v_gene: TRBV7-2; abundance: NA; d_gene: NA; j_gene: TRBJ2-1; CDR3nt: TGTGCCAGCAGCTTCTATGGCAATGAGCAGTTCTTC; CDR3aa: CASSFYGNEQFF
v_gene: TRBV9; abundance: NA; d_gene: NA; j_gene: TRBJ2-7; CDR3nt: TGTGCCAGCAGCCCATTGACAGGTTCCTACGAGCAGTACTTC; CDR3aa: CASSPLTGSYEQYF
v_gene: TRBV7-8; abundance: NA; d_gene: TRBD2; j_gene: TRBJ2-7; CDR3nt: TGTGCCAGCAGCTTAGCGGGACTAGCGGGCGCCTACGAGCAGTACTTC; CDR3aa: CASSLAGLAGAYEQYF
v_gene: TRBV6-2/TRBV6-3; abundance: NA; d_gene: NA; j_gene: TRBJ2-4; CDR3nt: TGTGCCAGCAGCCAGGGGATGGGAAACATTCAGTACTTC; CDR3aa: CASSQGMGNIQYF
v_gene: TRBV13; abundance: once; d_gene: NA; j_gene: TRBJ1-5; CDR3nt: TGTGCCAGCAGCCAGGGCTTCAGCAATCAGCCCCAGCATTTT; CDR3aa: CASSQGFSNQPQHF
v_gene: TRBV11-3; abundance: NA; d_gene: TRBD2; j_gene: TRBJ2-3; CDR3nt: TGTGCCAGCAGCCCGGGGGGGGTCGGCACAGATACGCAGTATTTT; CDR3aa: CASSPGGVGTDTQYF